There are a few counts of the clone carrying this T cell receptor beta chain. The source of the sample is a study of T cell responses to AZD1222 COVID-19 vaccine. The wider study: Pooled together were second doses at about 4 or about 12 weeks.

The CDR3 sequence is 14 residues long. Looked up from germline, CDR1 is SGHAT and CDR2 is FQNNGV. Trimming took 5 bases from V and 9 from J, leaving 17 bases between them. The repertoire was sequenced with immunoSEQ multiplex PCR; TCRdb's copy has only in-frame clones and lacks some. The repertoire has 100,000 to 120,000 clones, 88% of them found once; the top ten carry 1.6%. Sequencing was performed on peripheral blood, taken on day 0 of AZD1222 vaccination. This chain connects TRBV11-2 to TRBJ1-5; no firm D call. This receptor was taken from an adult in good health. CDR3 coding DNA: TGTGCCAGCAGCCACGGACTGTTAGCCGGGCCCCAGCATTTT. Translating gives CASSHGLLAGPQHF. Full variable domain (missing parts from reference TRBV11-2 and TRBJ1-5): EAGVAQSPRYKIIEKRQSVAFWCNPISGHATLYWYQQILGQGPKLLIQFQNNGVVDDSQLPKDRFSAERLKGVDSTLKIQPAKLEDSAVYLCASSHGLLAGPQHFGDGTRLSIL.